Sequencing of this T cell receptor beta chain was carried out in a study of shared clonotypes between healthy human individuals (TCRdb year 2020). Regarding the complete study: A couple of women and a few men aged 18 to 49 years were included in the cohort. Per donor, three plates each were used for CD4 naive and CD4 memory, two for CD8 naive, and one for CD8 memory. The study deeply sequenced blood TCR repertoires of about 5 healthy adults to estimate repertoire size and the extent of clonotype sharing between individuals. To increase sequencing depth and limit assay-specific biases, different laboratories used diverse techniques to prepare libraries and sequence TCR repertoires. Each donor's leukapheresis produced roughly between roughly 0.85 and 10 billion PBMCs.

The donors were healthy, HIV-negative adults who had no recently reported acute infections or vaccinations. All donors were Caucasian adults living in Nashville, Tennessee, USA. CD4+ T cells were enriched by magnetic negative selection; naive cells were then positively selected on CD45RA, and the negative fraction formed the memory subset. After blood collection by leukapheresis, PBMCs were isolated using Ficoll-Histopaque density gradient centrifugation and then cryopreserved in the vapor phase of liquid nitrogen. Analytical flow cytometry was used to check the purity and quantity of every magnetically sorted T cell population. Genomic DNA was isolated from each sorted fraction and quantified by UV absorbance on a Nanodrop 2000c. Using the deep immunoSEQ assay, multiplex PCR amplified TCR CDR3 regions from genomic DNA. Genomic DNA extracted from each cell subset was distributed evenly over all wells of several immunoSEQ 96-well plates, and each plate served as one replicate. For sorted subsets, 200 to 250 ng of genomic DNA, equivalent to 30,000 or so T cell genomes, went into each replicate PCR. Purified libraries were quantified with a Qubit 3.0 fluorometer, sized on a Bioanalyzer 2100, and re-quantified with the KAPA Library Quantification kit. Every immunoSEQ 96-well plate was sequenced on a separate single-read 150-cycle Illumina NextSeq 550 flow cell. The original methods were these. Because the immunoSEQ output held only junctional sequences and lacked quality scores, the filtering could not match the filtering applied to full-length reads. Sequences were annotated with PyIR, a Python wrapper for IgBLAST v1.9, and V/J genes and CDR3 were assigned using IMGT germline references. Any read was removed if the V/J assignment was weak (E-value above 1e-6), the CDR3 was missing, or the read contained stop codons, out-of-frame junctions, or ambiguous translated residues. A V3J clonotype was defined by an identical inferred V gene, J gene, and CDR3 amino acid sequence. Percentage overlap between repertoires was computed as shared unique clonotypes divided by the size of the smaller repertoire. Three approaches were used to assess repertoire richness: RTK rarefaction, the Chao1 estimator, and Recon v2.1 estimates of unobserved clonotypes. Generation probabilities for all TCRbeta clonotypes obtained by the gDNA method from a handful of donors were computed using OLGA. TCRdb carries this immuneACCESS record with in-frame sequences only. Its versions omit some clonotypes, under half of them owing to an unresolved V gene in the studies checked, with the rest unexplained. The V and J calls and clone size come from that table; D and trimming were worked out from the DNA. The sample table holds around 2.5 million clones, of which 80% to 95% were seen once. The ten largest clones capture about 0.34% of the sample.

As regards this clone: Its recognized antigen is unknown. Base-call qualities are not available, and no considerably larger clone is one nucleotide away.

V ends up 8 bases short and J 2 bases short, with an unmatched junction base count of 9. Counted from cysteine to phenylalanine, this CDR3 has 16 amino acids. The read is trimmed to its CDR3 DNA, 48 bases read in frame from base 1. CDR1 and CDR2 are drawn from the germline V gene: MDHEN, SYDVKM. Results and caveats for the whole study, not just this receptor: Sampling was limited to blood, and TCR repertoires in tissue likely differ from TCR repertoires in blood. The small number of donors limited the genetic and exposure-history diversity represented. Pairwise subsampling led to the expectation that sequencing depth would affect the degree of clonotype sharing among donors. Incomplete sequencing was indicated by rarefaction of sorted-subset datasets, despite the large sequencing depth. Estimated clonotype richness was generally larger for naive than for memory subsets. Across four donors, approximately 5% of naive CD4, approximately 3.5% of naive CD8, roughly 2.3% of memory CD4, and approximately 0.42% of memory CD8 clonotypes were shared. Compared with non-shared clonotypes, clonotypes shared by all four sorted-subset donors had higher generation probabilities.

The chain uses TRBV28 and TRBJ2-3, with TRBD2 identical over 11 junction bases. Sequenced input: naive CD4+ T cells from PBMCs. The cell subset or site label for this specimen denotes: CD45RA+ positively selected. This sequence was found in a man between 18 and 35 years old in good health. Some clones in this sample may be carry-over from other donors' samples. The DNA sequence follows: TGTGCCAGCCCCCCGTTAGCGGGAGGGGACACAGATACGCAGTATTTT. Translated, this gives CASPPLAGGDTDTQYF.